Listed below are T cell receptor beta chains from one sample, sequenced in a study of blood T cell repertoires in COVID-19. The data were produced by immunoSEQ multiplex PCR, yet TCRdb's version contains in-frame clones alone and is incomplete. The sample shows about 190,000 clones, more than 60% of them seen only once. Material for sequencing was peripheral blood. The receptors come from a woman aged 45-60 years with acute or convalescent COVID-19. Both conserved end residues are part of each CDR3. The order of the fields is V gene, D gene, clone size, J gene, CDR3 protein, CDR3 DNA. D genes are given only for firm matches. Some rows have no size entry. The others give once, few or many, or a class for an expanded clone.

>TRBV14|-|-|TRBJ2-2
CASSILEDTGELFF
TGTGCCAGCAGTATACTTGAGGATACCGGGGAGCTGTTTTTT
>TRBV9|-|-|TRBJ1-6
CASSPQGDNNSPLHF
TGTGCCAGCAGCCCACAGGGAGACAATAATTCACCCCTCCACTTT
>TRBV24-1|TRBD1|-|TRBJ2-2
CATSDPGQGYTGELFF
TGTGCCACCAGTGACCCGGGACAGGGCTACACCGGGGAGCTGTTTTTT
>TRBV19|-|few|TRBJ2-7
CASSKNTYEQYF
TGTGCCAGTAGTAAAAACACCTACGAGCAGTACTTC
>TRBV19|-|-|TRBJ2-1
CASSITRTSYNEQFF
TGTGCCAGTAGTATCACCCGGACTTCCTACAATGAGCAGTTCTTC
>TRBV18|-|-|TRBJ1-2
CASSPAGVHGYTF
TGTGCCAGCTCACCGGCAGGGGTGCATGGCTACACCTTC
>TRBV18|TRBD1|-|TRBJ1-1
CASSRTGQGIGTEAFF
TGTGCCAGCTCACGAACGGGACAGGGTATCGGCACTGAAGCTTTCTTT
>TRBV27|-|-|TRBJ2-3
CASSFRLVGDTQYF
TGTGCCAGCAGTTTTCGGCTAGTCGGAGATACGCAGTATTTT
>TRBV28|TRBD1|-|TRBJ1-6
CASNNRQGSYNSPLHF
TGTGCCAGCAACAATAGACAGGGCTCCTATAATTCACCCCTCCACTTT
>TRBV30|TRBD2|-|TRBJ2-7
CAWSALAGTSTVQYF
TGTGCCTGGAGTGCTCTGGCCGGGACTAGCACGGTGCAGTACTTC
>TRBV15|-|-|TRBJ1-3
CATSRDGTGGNTIYF
TGTGCCACCAGCAGAGATGGAACAGGGGGAAACACCATATATTTT
>TRBV18|-|-|TRBJ1-6
CASSSRPTEKYNSPLHF
TGTGCCAGCTCATCTCGACCGACAGAGAAATATAATTCACCCCTCCACTTT
>TRBV25-1|TRBD1|few|TRBJ2-7
CASSDVTGFTNEQYF
TGTGCCAGCAGTGACGTGACAGGGTTTACCAACGAGCAGTACTTC
>TRBV3-1/TRBV3-2|TRBD2|once|TRBJ2-6
CASSQGRGLSSGANVLTF
TGTGCCAGCAGCCAAGGTCGGGGACTAAGCTCTGGGGCCAACGTCCTGACTTTC
>TRBV28|-|-|TRBJ1-1
CATGISMNTEAFF
TGTGCCACAGGGATATCTATGAACACTGAAGCTTTCTTT
>TRBV30|TRBD1|-|TRBJ1-1
CAWSGQGEAFF
TGTGCCTGGAGCGGACAGGGCGAAGCTTTCTTT
>TRBV10-3|-|-|TRBJ2-5
CAISGGNGETQYF
TGCGCCATCAGTGGAGGGAATGGAGAGACCCAGTACTTC
>TRBV29-1|TRBD2|once|TRBJ2-2
CSVDTGLGITGELFF
TGCAGCGTCGATACGGGACTAGGTATCACCGGGGAGCTGTTTTTT
>TRBV5-1|-|-|TRBJ2-3
CASSLGLPGDTQYF
TGCGCCAGCAGCTTGGGCCTGCCCGGGGATACGCAGTATTTT
>TRBV30|TRBD2|-|TRBJ2-1
CAWNAGGPDEQFF
TGTGCCTGGAATGCGGGAGGGCCGGATGAGCAGTTCTTC
>TRBV20-1|TRBD2|-|TRBJ2-7
CSASGLAGVSSYEQYF
TGCAGTGCTAGTGGACTAGCGGGAGTTAGTTCCTACGAGCAGTACTTC
>TRBV6-2/TRBV6-3|-|-|TRBJ2-5
CASSYWENSETQYF
TGTGCCAGCAGTTACTGGGAGAATTCAGAGACCCAGTACTTC
>TRBV28|-|-|TRBJ2-3
CASSPRGGGDLTDTQYF
TGTGCCAGCAGTCCCCGAGGGGGGGGAGACCTCACAGATACGCAGTATTTT
>TRBV5-6|TRBD2|-|TRBJ2-1
CASSLVPSGEQFF
TGTGCCAGCAGCTTGGTGCCTAGCGGAGAGCAGTTCTTC
>TRBV9|TRBD2|-|TRBJ2-1
CASSVVGTSAYNEQFF
TGTGCCAGCAGCGTAGTAGGGACTAGTGCCTACAATGAGCAGTTCTTC
>TRBV7-6|-|-|TRBJ1-3
CASSSTGRGNTIYF
TGTGCCAGCAGCTCGACAGGTCGGGGAAACACCATATATTTT
>TRBV27|-|-|TRBJ1-1
CASSLLAGEAFF
TGTGCCAGCAGTTTATTGGCAGGAGAAGCTTTCTTT
>TRBV4-1|-|-|TRBJ1-1
CASSLGYKVDYTEAFF
TGCGCCAGCAGTCTAGGATACAAGGTCGATTACACTGAAGCTTTCTTT
>TRBV6-5|TRBD1|-|TRBJ2-2
CASIPTGWTRELFF
TGTGCCAGCATCCCGACAGGGTGGACCCGGGAGCTGTTTTTT
>TRBV18|TRBD1|-|TRBJ2-7
CASSDRESNEQYF
TGTGCCAGCTCCGACAGGGAAAGCAACGAGCAGTACTTC
>TRBV27|-|-|TRBJ2-7
CASTLVGDGVYEQYF
TGTGCCAGCACCCTAGTAGGGGATGGGGTTTACGAGCAGTACTTC
>TRBV6-5|-|many|TRBJ2-1
CASSSEFREFF
TGTGCCAGCAGTTCAGAATTCCGGGAGTTCTTC
>TRBV7-9|TRBD2|-|TRBJ2-2
CASSLPGGLDTGELFF
TGTGCCAGCAGCTTACCGGGAGGGCTAGACACCGGGGAGCTGTTTTTT
>TRBV19|TRBD1|-|TRBJ2-1
CASSRTGGYNEQFF
TGTGCCAGTAGTAGGACAGGGGGCTACAATGAGCAGTTCTTC
>TRBV11-3|-|-|TRBJ1-1
CASSLGPENTEAFF
TGTGCCAGCAGCTTAGGTCCAGAGAACACTGAAGCTTTCTTT
>TRBV10-1|TRBD2|-|TRBJ2-7
CASSSSSGGSYEQYF
TGCGCCAGCAGTAGTAGTAGCGGGGGCTCCTACGAGCAGTACTTC
>TRBV19|-|-|TRBJ1-4
CASKGSGGGEKLFF
TGTGCCAGTAAGGGATCGGGAGGAGGTGAAAAACTGTTTTTT
>TRBV5-4|-|-|TRBJ2-7
CASSTTETYEQYF
TGTGCCAGCAGTACGACAGAGACCTACGAGCAGTACTTC
>TRBV10-3|TRBD1|-|TRBJ1-1
CAIRPGTGSTEAFF
TGTGCCATCAGGCCGGGGACAGGGAGCACTGAAGCTTTCTTT
>TRBV10-2|TRBD1|-|TRBJ1-4
CASRAGTGEKLFF
TGCGCCAGCAGGGCCGGGACAGGGGAAAAACTGTTTTTT
>TRBV19|-|-|TRBJ2-3
CASSLGQNTDTQYF
TGTGCCAGTAGCCTGGGGCAAAACACAGATACGCAGTATTTT
>TRBV4-2|TRBD1|-|TRBJ2-7
CASSQSTGTAYEQYF
TGTGCCAGCAGCCAATCTACCGGGACAGCTTACGAGCAGTACTTC
>TRBV19|TRBD2|-|TRBJ2-7
CASSLWTSPYEQYF
TGTGCCAGTAGTCTCTGGACTAGCCCCTACGAGCAGTACTTC
>TRBV7-2|TRBD1|-|TRBJ1-1
CASSPRQGVTEAFF
TGTGCCAGCAGCCCCAGACAGGGGGTCACTGAAGCTTTCTTT
>TRBV6-5|TRBD1|-|TRBJ2-2
CASSYSGQGEVFF
TGTGCCAGCAGTTACTCCGGACAGGGAGAGGTGTTTTTT
>TRBV10-1|TRBD2|-|TRBJ2-7
CASSEGGLADYEQYF
TGCGCCAGCAGTGAGGGGGGACTAGCGGACTACGAGCAGTACTTC
>TRBV5-5|TRBD2|-|TRBJ2-7
CASSGTSGRLSYEQYF
TGTGCCAGCAGCGGGACTAGCGGGCGCCTCTCCTACGAGCAGTACTTC
>TRBV12-5|TRBD1|-|TRBJ2-7
CASGLVDRGYPYYEQYF
TGTGCTAGTGGTTTGGTGGACAGGGGGTACCCCTATTACGAGCAGTACTTC
>TRBV7-2|-|-|TRBJ2-1
CASSLGRRLGGEQFF
TGTGCCAGCAGCTTAGGAAGGCGCCTTGGAGGGGAGCAGTTCTTC
>TRBV7-2|TRBD1|-|TRBJ2-7
CASSLGQGGLLYEQYF
TGTGCCAGCAGCTTAGGACAGGGGGGACTCCTCTACGAGCAGTACTTC
>TRBV5-1|TRBD2|few|TRBJ2-7
CASSQRTSGAYEQYF
TGCGCCAGCAGCCAACGGACTAGCGGGGCGTACGAGCAGTACTTC
>TRBV7-2|-|-|TRBJ2-3
CASSARQNSLTDTQYF
TGTGCCAGCAGCGCCCGACAGAATTCTTTAACAGATACGCAGTATTTT
>TRBV7-7|TRBD2|-|TRBJ2-3
CASSLSGAPGDTQYF
TGTGCTAGCAGTCTTAGCGGGGCCCCGGGAGATACGCAGTATTTT
>TRBV2|-|-|TRBJ1-1
CASEQGRTEAFF
TGTGCCTCGGAGCAGGGTCGAACTGAAGCTTTCTTT
>TRBV13|-|-|TRBJ2-5
CASSRSQETQYF
TGTGCCAGCAGCCGTTCCCAAGAGACCCAGTACTTC